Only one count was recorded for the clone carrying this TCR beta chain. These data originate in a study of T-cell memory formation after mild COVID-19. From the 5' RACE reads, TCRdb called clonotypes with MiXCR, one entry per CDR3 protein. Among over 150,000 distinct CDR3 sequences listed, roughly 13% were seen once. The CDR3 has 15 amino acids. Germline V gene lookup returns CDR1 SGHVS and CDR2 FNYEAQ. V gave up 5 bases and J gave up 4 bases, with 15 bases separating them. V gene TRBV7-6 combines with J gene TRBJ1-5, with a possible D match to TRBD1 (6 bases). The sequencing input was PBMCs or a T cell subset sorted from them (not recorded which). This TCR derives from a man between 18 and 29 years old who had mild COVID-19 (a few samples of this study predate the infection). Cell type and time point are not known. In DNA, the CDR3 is TGTGCCAGCAGCCTATCCGGGACATCAAATCAGCCCCAGCATTTT. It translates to CASSLSGTSNQPQHF. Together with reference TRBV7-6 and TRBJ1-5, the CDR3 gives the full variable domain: GAGVSQSPRYKVTKRGQDVALRCDPISGHVSLYWYRQALGQGPEFLTYFNYEAQQDKSGLPNDRFSAERPEGSISTLTIQRTEQRDSAMYRCASSLSGTSNQPQHFGDGTRLSIL.